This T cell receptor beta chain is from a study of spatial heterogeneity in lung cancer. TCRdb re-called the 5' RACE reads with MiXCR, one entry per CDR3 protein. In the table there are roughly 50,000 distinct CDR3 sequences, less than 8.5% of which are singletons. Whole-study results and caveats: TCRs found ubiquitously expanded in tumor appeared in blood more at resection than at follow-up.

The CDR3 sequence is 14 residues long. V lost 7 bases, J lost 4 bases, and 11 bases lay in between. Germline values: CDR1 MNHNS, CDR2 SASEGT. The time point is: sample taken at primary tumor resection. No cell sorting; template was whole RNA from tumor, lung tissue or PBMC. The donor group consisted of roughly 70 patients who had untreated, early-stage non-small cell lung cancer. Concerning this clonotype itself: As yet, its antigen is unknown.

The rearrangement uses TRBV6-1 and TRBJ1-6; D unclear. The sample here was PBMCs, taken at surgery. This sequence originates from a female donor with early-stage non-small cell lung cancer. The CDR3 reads CASIAENYNSPLHF. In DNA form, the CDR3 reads TGTGCCAGCATAGCAGAGAATTATAATTCACCCCTCCACTTT.